This T cell receptor beta chain was sequenced during a study of T-cell reconstitution after alpha-beta-depleted transplantation in children. Germline CDR1 reads SGHAT; CDR2 reads FQDESV (reference sequence). This CDR3 region has 17 residues. V was clipped by 3 bases and J by 2 bases; unmatched bases: 10. This clonotype was seen at least ten times. Preparation of the TCRbeta library was carried out with unique molecular identifiers. TCRdb used MiXCR to reprocess the PCR reads, holding one entry per CDR3 protein. The data show around 190,000 distinct CDR3 sequences, with approximately 6.9% seen just once and less than 7% held by the top ten.

The sample here was PBMCs, taken before TCRalphabeta/CD19-depleted stem cell transplant. The chain has TRBV11-1 and TRBJ2-1; the match to TRBD1 covers 7 bases. The TCR sequence derives from a boy aged 2 to 10 with acute lymphoblastic leukemia, due to receive a stem cell transplant. The CDR3, as DNA: TGTGCCAGCAGCTTGGCGACAGGGTTGAGTACCTACAATGAGCAGTTCTTC. It translates to CASSLATGLSTYNEQFF.